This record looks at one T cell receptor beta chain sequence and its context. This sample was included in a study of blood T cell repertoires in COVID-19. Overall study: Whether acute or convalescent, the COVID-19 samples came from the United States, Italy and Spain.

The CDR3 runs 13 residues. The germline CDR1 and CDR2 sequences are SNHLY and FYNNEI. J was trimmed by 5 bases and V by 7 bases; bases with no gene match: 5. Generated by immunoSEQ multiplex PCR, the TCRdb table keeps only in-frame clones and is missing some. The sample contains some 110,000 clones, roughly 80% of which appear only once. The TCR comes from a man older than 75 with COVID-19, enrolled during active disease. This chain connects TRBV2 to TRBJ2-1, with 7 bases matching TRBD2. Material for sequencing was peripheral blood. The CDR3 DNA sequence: TGTGCCAGCATGGGAGGGCAGCACAATGAGCAGTTCTTC. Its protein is CASMGGQHNEQFF.